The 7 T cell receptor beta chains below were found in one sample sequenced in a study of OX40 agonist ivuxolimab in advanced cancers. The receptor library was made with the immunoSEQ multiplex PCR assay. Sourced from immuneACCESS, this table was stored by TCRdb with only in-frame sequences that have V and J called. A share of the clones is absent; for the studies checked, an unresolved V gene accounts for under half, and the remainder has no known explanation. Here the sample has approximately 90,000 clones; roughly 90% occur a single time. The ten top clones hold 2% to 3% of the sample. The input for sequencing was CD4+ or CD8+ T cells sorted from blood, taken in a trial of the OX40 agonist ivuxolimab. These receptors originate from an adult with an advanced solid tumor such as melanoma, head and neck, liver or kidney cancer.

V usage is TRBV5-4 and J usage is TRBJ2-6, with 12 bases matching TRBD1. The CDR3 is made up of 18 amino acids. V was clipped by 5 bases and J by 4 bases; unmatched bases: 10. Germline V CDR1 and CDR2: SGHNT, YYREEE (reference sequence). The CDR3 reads CASSRPGQGARGANVLTF. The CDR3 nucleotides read TGTGCCAGCAGTCGACCGGGACAGGGGGCGCGCGGGGCCAACGTCCTGACTTTC. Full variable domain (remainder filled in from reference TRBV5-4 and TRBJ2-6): ETGVTQSPTHLIKTRGQQVTLRCSSQSGHNTVSWYQQALGQGPQFIFQYYREEENGRGNFPPRFSGLQFPNYSSELNVNALELDDSALYLCASSRPGQGARGANVLTFGAGSRLTVL.

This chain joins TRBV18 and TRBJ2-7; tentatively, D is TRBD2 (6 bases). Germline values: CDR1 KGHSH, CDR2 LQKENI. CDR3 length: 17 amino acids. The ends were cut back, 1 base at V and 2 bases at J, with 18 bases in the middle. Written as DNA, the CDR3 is TGTGCCAGCTCACCACTCTCTTTGGGGGGTGGAACCTACGAGCAGTACTTC. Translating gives CASSPLSLGGGTYEQYF.

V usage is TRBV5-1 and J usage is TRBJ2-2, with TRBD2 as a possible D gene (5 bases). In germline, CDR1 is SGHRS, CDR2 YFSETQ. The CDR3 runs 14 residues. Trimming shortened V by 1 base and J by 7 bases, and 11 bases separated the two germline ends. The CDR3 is CASSLRIRDGELFF. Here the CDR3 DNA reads TGCGCCAGCAGCTTGAGGATCCGGGACGGGGAGCTGTTTTTT.

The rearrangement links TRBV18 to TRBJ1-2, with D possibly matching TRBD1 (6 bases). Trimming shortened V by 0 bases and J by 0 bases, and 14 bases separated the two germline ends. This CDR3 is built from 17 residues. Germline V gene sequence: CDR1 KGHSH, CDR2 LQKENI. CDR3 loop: CASSPPQGRSSNYGYTF. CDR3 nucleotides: TGTGCCAGCTCACCACCCCAGGGGCGATCCTCTAACTATGGCTACACCTTC.

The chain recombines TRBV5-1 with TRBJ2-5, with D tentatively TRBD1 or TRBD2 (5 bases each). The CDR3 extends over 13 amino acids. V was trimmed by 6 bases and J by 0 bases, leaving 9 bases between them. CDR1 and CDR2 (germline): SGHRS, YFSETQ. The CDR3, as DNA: TGCGCCAGCACCCTGGGGGACCAAGAGACCCAGTACTTC. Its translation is CASTLGDQETQYF.

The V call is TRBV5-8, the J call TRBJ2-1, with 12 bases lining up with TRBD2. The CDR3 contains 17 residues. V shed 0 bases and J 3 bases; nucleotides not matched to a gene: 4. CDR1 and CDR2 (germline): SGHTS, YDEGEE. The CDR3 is CASSLVRTSGIYNEQFF. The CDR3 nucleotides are TGTGCCAGCAGCTTGGTACGGACTAGCGGGATCTACAATGAGCAGTTCTTC.

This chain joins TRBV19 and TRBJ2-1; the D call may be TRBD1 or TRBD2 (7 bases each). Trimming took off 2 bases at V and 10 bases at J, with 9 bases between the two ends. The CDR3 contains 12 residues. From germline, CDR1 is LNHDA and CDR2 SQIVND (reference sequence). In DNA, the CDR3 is TGTGCCAGTAGTATACAGGGGGGGGAGCAGTTCTTC. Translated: CASSIQGGEQFF.